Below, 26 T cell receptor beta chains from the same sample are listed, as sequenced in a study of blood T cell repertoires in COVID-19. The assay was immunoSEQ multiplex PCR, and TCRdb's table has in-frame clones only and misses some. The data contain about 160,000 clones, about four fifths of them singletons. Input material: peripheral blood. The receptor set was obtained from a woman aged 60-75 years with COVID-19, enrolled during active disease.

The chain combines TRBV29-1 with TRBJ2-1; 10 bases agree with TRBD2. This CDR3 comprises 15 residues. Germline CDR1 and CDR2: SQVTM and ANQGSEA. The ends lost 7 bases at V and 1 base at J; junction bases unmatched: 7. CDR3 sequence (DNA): TGCAGCGCCCAGAGGGGACTAGCGTCCTACAATGAGCAGTTCTTC. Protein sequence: CSAQRGLASYNEQFF.

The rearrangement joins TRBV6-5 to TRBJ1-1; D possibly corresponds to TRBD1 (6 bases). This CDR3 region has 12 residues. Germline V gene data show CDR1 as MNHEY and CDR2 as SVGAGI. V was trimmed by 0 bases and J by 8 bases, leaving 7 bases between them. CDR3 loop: CASSYSQGEAFF. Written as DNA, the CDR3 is TGTGCCAGCAGTTACTCACAGGGAGAAGCTTTCTTT.

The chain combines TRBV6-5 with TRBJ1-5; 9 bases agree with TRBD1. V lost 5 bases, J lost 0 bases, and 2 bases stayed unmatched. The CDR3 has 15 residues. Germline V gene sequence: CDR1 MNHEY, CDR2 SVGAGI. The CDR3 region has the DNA TGTGCCAGCAGTCGGACAGGGGATAGCAATCAGCCCCAGCATTTT. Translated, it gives CASSRTGDSNQPQHF.

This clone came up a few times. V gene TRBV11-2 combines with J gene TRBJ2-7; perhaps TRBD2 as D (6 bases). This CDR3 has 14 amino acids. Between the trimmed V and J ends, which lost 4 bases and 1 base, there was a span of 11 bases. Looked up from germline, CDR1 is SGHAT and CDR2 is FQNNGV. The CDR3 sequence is CASSSRLGSYEQYF. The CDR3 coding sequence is TGTGCCAGCAGCTCCCGACTAGGATCCTACGAGCAGTACTTC.

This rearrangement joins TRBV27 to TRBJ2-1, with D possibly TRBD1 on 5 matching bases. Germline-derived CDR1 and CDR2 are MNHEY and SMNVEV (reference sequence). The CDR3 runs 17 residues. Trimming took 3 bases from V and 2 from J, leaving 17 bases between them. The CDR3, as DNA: TGTGCCAGCAGTTTGCGGTCAGGACAAGGACCCTACAATGAGCAGTTCTTC. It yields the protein CASSLRSGQGPYNEQFF.

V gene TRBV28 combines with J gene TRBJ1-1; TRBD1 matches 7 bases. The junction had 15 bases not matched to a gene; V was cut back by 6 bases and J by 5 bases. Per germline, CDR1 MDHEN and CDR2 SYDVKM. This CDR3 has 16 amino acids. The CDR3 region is CASSRVSYRGRTEAFF. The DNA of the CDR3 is TGTGCCAGCAGCCGCGTAAGTTACAGGGGTCGAACTGAAGCTTTCTTT.

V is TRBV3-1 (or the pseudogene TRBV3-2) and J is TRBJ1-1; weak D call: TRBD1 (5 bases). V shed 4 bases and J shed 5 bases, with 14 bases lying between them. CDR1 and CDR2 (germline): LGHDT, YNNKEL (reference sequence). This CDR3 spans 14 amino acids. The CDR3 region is CASSPRQGWTEAFF. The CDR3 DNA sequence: TGTGCCAGCAGCCCCAGGCAGGGATGGACTGAAGCTTTCTTT.

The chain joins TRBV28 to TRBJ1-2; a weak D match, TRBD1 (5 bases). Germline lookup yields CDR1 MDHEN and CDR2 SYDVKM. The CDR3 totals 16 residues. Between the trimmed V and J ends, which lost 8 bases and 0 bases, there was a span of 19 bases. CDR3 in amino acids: CASSGIRVNTNYGYTF. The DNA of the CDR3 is TGTGCCAGCTCAGGGATTAGGGTTAACACTAACTATGGCTACACCTTC.

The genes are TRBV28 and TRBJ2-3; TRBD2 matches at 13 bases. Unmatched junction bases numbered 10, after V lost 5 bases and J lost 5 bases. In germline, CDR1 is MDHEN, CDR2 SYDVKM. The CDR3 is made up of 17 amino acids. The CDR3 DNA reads TGTGCCAGCAGTCCACTCACTAGCGGGGGGGCGGGAGATACGCAGTATTTT. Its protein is CASSPLTSGGAGDTQYF.

As DNA, the CDR3 is TGTGCCAGCAGTTTTCAGGGGGAGAGCACAGATACGCAGTATTTT. The encoded protein is CASSFQGESTDTQYF. The chain uses TRBV28 and TRBJ2-3, with 7 bases aligning to TRBD1. Germline trimming cut 3 bases from V and 0 bases from J; bases unmatched to any gene: 3. CDR1 is MDHEN and CDR2 is SYDVKM in the germline V gene. CDR3 length: 15 residues.

DNA of the CDR3: TGTGCCAGCAGTGACCTCCAGGGAGGTGAAGCTTTCTTT. Translated, it gives CASSDLQGGEAFF. This rearrangement joins TRBV6-4 to TRBJ1-1; D perhaps matches TRBD1 (5 bases). Germline CDR1 reads MRHNA; CDR2 reads SNTAGT. This CDR3 spans 13 amino acids. The germline V and J ends were trimmed by 2 bases and 7 bases, with 11 bases remaining between them.

The CDR3, as DNA: TGTGCCAGCAGCTTAACTGCGGGAGTCACCGGGGAGCTGTTTTTT. Amino acid sequence: CASSLTAGVTGELFF. The V gene is TRBV7-3, the J gene TRBJ2-2, with 7 positions matching TRBD2. The CDR3 covers 15 residues. V dropped 0 bases and J dropped 4; count of bases not matched to a gene: 2. Germline lookup yields CDR1 SGHTA and CDR2 FQGTGA.

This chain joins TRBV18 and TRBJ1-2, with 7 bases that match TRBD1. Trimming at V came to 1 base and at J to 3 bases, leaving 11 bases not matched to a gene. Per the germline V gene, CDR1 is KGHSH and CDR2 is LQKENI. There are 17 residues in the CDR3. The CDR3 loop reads CASSPLQGTEGDYGYTF. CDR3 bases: TGTGCCAGCTCACCACTACAGGGGACTGAGGGGGACTATGGCTACACCTTC. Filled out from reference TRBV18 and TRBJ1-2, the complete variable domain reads NAGVMQNPRHLVRRRGQEARLRCSPMKGHSHVYWYRQLPEEGLKFMVYLQKENIIDESGMPKERFSAEFPKEGPSILRIQQVVRGDSAAYFCASSPLQGTEGDYGYTFGSGTRLTVV.

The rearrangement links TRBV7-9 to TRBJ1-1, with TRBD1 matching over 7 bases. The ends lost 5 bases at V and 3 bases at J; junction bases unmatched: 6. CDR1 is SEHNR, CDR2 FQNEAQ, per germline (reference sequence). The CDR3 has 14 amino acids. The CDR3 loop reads CASSPPTGYTEAFF. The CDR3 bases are TGTGCCAGCAGCCCTCCGACAGGGTACACTGAAGCTTTCTTT.

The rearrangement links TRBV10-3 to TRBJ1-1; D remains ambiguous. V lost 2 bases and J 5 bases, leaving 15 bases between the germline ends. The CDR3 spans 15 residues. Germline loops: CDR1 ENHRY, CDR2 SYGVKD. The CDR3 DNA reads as TGTGCCATCAGTGAGGCGGGCAGTTTGTGGACTGAAGCTTTCTTT. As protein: CAISEAGSLWTEAFF.

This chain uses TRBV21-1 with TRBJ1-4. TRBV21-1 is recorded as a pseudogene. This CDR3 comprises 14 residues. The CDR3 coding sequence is TGTGCCAGCAGCCTAAGCAACCTTAATGAAAAACTGTTTTTT. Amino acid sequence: CASSLSNLNEKLFF.

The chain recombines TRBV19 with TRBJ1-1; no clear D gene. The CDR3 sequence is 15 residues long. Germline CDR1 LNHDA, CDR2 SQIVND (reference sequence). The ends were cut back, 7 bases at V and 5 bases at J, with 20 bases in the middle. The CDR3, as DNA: TGTGCCAGTACCACCTGGGCGGGGAGGCGGACTGAAGCTTTCTTT. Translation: CASTTWAGRRTEAFF.

The CDR3 spells CASSQATTRLGNTIYF. In DNA form, the CDR3 reads TGCGCCAGCAGCCAAGCCACCACCCGACTGGGAAACACCATATATTTT. The J gene is TRBJ1-3, the V gene TRBV4-1; no definite D call. This CDR3 is built from 16 residues. Germline CDR1 reads MGHRA; CDR2 reads YSYEKL. The germline V and J ends were trimmed by 1 base and 4 bases, with 14 bases remaining between them.

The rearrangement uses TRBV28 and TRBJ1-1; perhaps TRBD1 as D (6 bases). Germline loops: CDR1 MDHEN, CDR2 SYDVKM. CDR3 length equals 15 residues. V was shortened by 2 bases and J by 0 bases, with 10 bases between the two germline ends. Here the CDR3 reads CASSLGTGLNTEAFF. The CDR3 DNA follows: TGTGCCAGCAGTTTAGGCACAGGGTTGAACACTGAAGCTTTCTTT.

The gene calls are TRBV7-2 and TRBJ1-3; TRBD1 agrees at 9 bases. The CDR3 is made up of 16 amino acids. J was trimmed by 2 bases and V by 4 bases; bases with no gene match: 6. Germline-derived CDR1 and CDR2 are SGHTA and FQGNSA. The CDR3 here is CASSSWDRDAGNTIYF. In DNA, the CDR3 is TGTGCCAGCAGCTCCTGGGACAGGGATGCTGGAAACACCATATATTTT.

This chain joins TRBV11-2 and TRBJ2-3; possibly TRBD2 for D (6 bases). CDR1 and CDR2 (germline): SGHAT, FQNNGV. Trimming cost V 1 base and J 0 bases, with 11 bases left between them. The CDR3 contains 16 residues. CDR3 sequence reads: CASSLAGGISTDTQYF. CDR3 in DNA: TGTGCCAGCAGCTTAGCCGGGGGTATTAGCACAGATACGCAGTATTTT.

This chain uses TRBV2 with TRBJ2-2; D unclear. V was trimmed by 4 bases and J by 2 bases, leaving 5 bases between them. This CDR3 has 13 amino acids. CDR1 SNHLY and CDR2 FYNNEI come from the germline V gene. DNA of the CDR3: TGTGCCAGCAGTGCCAGAAACACCGGGGAGCTGTTTTTT. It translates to CASSARNTGELFF.

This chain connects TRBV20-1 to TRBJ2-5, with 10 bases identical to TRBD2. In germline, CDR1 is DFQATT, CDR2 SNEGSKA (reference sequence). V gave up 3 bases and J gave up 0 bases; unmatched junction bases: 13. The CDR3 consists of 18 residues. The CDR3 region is CSASGGIAGGPYQETQYF. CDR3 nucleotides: TGCAGTGCTAGTGGAGGGATAGCGGGAGGCCCGTACCAAGAGACCCAGTACTTC.

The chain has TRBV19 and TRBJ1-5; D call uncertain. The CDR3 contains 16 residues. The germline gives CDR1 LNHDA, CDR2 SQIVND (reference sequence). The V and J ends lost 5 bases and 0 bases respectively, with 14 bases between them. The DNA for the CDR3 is TGTGCCAGTAGTTGGTCAGTTCCTTATAGCAATCAGCCCCAGCATTTT. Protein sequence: CASSWSVPYSNQPQHF.

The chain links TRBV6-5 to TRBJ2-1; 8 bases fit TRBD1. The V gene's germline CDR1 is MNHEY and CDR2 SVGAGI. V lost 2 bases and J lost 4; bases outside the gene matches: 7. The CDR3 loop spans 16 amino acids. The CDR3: CASSYRRQGQYNEQFF. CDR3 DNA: TGTGCCAGCAGTTACCGGCGACAGGGGCAATACAATGAGCAGTTCTTC.

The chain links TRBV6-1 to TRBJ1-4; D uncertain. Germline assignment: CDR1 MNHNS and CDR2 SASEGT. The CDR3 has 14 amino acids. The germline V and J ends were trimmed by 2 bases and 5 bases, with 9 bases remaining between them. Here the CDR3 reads CASSEQISNEKLFF. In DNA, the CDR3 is TGTGCCAGCAGTGAACAGATTTCGAATGAAAAACTGTTTTTT.